Listed below are T cell receptor beta chains from one sample, sequenced in a study of blood T cells in healthy people across ages. Using its own MiXCR run on the 5' RACE reads, TCRdb lists one record per CDR3 protein. The repertoire holds more than 800,000 distinct CDR3 sequences, 29% seen once, with 17% in the top ten. The sequencing sample was made of blood. The source of these receptors is an elderly woman in good health. CDR3s include the opening cysteine and the closing phenylalanine or tryptophan. Size values are once, few and many counts, or a class for expanded clones, and some rows have none.

clone size,V gene,J gene,CDR3 length,CDR3 protein
many,TRBV6-6,TRBJ2-7,16,CASRKSGTSTDYEQYF
few,TRBV27,TRBJ2-1,15,CASSLPAGGYNEQFF
many,TRBV29-1,TRBJ1-1,15,CSVDPRGREGTEAFF
.,TRBV18,TRBJ2-5,15,CASSPSGTPENEQYF
many,TRBV6-2/TRBV6-3,TRBJ1-5,14,CASSYRGGNQPQHF
.,TRBV13,TRBJ2-7,13,CASSLSSVGEQYF
many,TRBV18,TRBJ2-1,16,CASSPPSGTGWNEQFF
many,TRBV11-2,TRBJ2-1,15,CASSLVGGRANEQFF
.,TRBV7-2,.,18,CASSLRGKLTSGVETQFF
few,TRBV20-1,TRBJ2-7,14,CGQFRSRGYGEQYF
few,TRBV6-5,TRBJ2-7,14,CASSLRLSSYEQYF
many,TRBV6-2/TRBV6-3,TRBJ2-3,18,CASIRGLAFSLTTDTQYF
.,TRBV5-1,TRBJ2-1,11,CASRQYNEQFF
.,TRBV3-1,TRBJ2-1,16,CASSQRTSGAYNEQFF
many,TRBV24-1,TRBJ2-1,16,CATSDLGSGGSNEQFF
.,TRBV6-2/TRBV6-3,TRBJ2-7,16,CASRPSSGIFSYEQYF
.,TRBV20-1,TRBJ2-3,15,CSAPSRGARTDTQYF
many,TRBV30,TRBJ2-5,12,CAIGDRLETQYF
many,TRBV14,TRBJ1-6,14,CASSQESRNSPLHF
.,TRBV5-4,TRBJ1-5,13,CASSAAGGQPQHF
many,TRBV5-5,TRBJ2-3,15,CASSFWAGPTDTQYF
many,TRBV5-1,TRBJ2-3,19,CASSPSRTSGGPSTDTQYF
few,TRBV7-2,TRBJ2-5,15,CASSSQNSGRETQYF
.,TRBV27,TRBJ2-1,13,CASEGQGYNEQFF
.,TRBV18,TRBJ1-5,17,CASSPSAGGQGAQPQHF
few,TRBV7-2,TRBJ1-5,16,CAGSSATGATNQPQHF
many,TRBV7-2,TRBJ2-3,17,CASSLDSGGRSTDTQYF
few,TRBV30,TRBJ1-1,14,CAWRYQTGRTEAFF
.,TRBV10-3,.,14,CAISEEGEQETQYF
.,TRBV11-2,TRBJ2-5,15,CASSLQPSGSGTRYF
.,TRBV11-3,TRBJ2-7,15,CASSLGTAPSYEQYF
.,TRBV9,TRBJ2-3,15,CASSVGLATRDTQYF
once,TRBV28,TRBJ1-5,16,CASSLFGRGLNQPQHF
.,TRBV7-2,TRBJ1-1,15,CASSLIQGQIGEAFF